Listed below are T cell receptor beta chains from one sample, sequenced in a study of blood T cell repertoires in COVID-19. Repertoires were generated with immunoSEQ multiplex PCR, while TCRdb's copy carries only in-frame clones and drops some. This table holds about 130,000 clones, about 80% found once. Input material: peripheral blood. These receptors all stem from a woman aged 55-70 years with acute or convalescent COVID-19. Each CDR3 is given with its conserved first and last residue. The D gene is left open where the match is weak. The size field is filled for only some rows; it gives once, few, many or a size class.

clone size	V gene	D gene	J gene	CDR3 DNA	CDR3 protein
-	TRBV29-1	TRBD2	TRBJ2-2	TGCAGCGTTGCTGAGGCGGGGACTAGCACCGGGGAGCTGTTTTTT	CSVAEAGTSTGELFF
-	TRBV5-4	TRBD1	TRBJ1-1	TGTGCCAGCAGCTTGGATCAGGGGGCAATGACTGAAGCTTTCTTT	CASSLDQGAMTEAFF
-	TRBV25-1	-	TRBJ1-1	TGTGCCAGCAGTATCGAGGACAGAGTTGAAGCTTTCTTT	CASSIEDRVEAFF
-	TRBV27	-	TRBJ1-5	TGTGCCAGCAGTTTATTCGCGACTGCCAGCAATCAGCCCCAGCATTTT	CASSLFATASNQPQHF
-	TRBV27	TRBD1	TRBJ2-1	TGTGCCAGCAGTACTCAACAGGGGGCGGGCAATGAGCAGTTCTTC	CASSTQQGAGNEQFF
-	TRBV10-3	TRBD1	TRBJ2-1	TGTGCCATCAGTGGGGGGACAGGGGTTTTGGAGCAGTTCTTC	CAISGGTGVLEQFF
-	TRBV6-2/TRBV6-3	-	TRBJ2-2	TGTGCCAGCAGCCCCGGGACTCACACCGGGGAGCTGTTTTTT	CASSPGTHTGELFF
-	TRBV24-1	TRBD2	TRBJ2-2	TGTGCCACCAGTTTTGGGGGGGGAGCGAACACCGGGGAGCTGTTTTTT	CATSFGGGANTGELFF
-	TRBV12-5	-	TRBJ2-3	TGTGCTAGTGGTTTCGGGAGCACAGATACGCAGTATTTT	CASGFGSTDTQYF
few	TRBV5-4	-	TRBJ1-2	TGTGCCAGCAGCCAAGGGGGGGAAGAGGGCTATGGCTACACCTTC	CASSQGGEEGYGYTF